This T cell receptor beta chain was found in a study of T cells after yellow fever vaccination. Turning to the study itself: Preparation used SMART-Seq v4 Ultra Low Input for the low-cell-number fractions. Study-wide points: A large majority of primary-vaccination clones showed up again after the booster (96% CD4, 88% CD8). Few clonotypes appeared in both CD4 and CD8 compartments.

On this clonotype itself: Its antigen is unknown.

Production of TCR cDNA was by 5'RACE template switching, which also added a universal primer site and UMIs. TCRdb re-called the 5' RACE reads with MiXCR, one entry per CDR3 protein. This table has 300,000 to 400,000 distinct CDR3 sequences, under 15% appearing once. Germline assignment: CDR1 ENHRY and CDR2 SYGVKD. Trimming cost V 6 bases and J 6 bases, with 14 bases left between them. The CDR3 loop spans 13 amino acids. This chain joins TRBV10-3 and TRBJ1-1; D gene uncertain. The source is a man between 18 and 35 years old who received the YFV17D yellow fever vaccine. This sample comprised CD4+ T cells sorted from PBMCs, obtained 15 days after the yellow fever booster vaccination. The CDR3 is CAISGGMGPEAFF. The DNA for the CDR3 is TGTGCCATCAGCGGTGGGATGGGCCCTGAAGCTTTCTTT.